The rows below give T cell receptor beta chains drawn from one sample of a study of T cell responses to AZD1222 COVID-19 vaccine. The protocol was immunoSEQ multiplex PCR, while the TCRdb copy is restricted to in-frame clones and leaves out a portion. The sample holds 100,000 to 150,000 clones, more than 90% seen once. This specimen was peripheral blood, taken 28 days after the second AZD1222 dose. The receptor source for this set is an adult who received the AZD1222 COVID-19 vaccine. CDR3s include the opening cysteine and the closing phenylalanine or tryptophan. Each record gives: V gene, D gene, CDR3 length, clone size, J gene, CDR3 DNA, CDR3 protein. D genes are given only for firm matches. Where a row states a size, it is once, few, many or the class of an expanded clone; other rows omit it.

V gene: TRBV4-2; D gene: -; CDR3 length: 15; clone size: once; J gene: TRBJ1-2; CDR3 DNA: TGTGCCAGCAGCCAAGACCGGGCCGCTGGTGGTGGCTACACCTTC; CDR3 protein: CASSQDRAAGGGYTF
V gene: TRBV29-1; D gene: -; CDR3 length: 14; clone size: -; J gene: TRBJ2-6; CDR3 DNA: TGCAGCGTTGTAGAATTCTCTGGGGCCAACGTCCTGACTTTC; CDR3 protein: CSVVEFSGANVLTF
V gene: TRBV27; D gene: TRBD2; CDR3 length: 21; clone size: -; J gene: TRBJ2-7; CDR3 DNA: TGTGCCAGCTCCCCTATGGGCCCGGGACTAGCGGGGGGGCGTCGACGAATCGAGCAGTACTTC; CDR3 protein: CASSPMGPGLAGGRRRIEQYF
V gene: TRBV28; D gene: -; CDR3 length: 14; clone size: once; J gene: TRBJ2-1; CDR3 DNA: TGTGCCAGCAGTTTAGCCGGGACAAGAAATGAGCAGTTCTTC; CDR3 protein: CASSLAGTRNEQFF
V gene: TRBV30; D gene: TRBD2; CDR3 length: 14; clone size: -; J gene: TRBJ2-5; CDR3 DNA: TGTGCCTGGGGCCTGAGCGGGAGTTGGGAGACCCAGTACTTC; CDR3 protein: CAWGLSGSWETQYF
V gene: TRBV3-1/TRBV3-2; D gene: TRBD1; CDR3 length: 14; clone size: -; J gene: TRBJ2-7; CDR3 DNA: TGTGCCAGCAGCCCTTGGACAGGGAGCTACGAGCAGTACTTC; CDR3 protein: CASSPWTGSYEQYF
V gene: TRBV19; D gene: TRBD1; CDR3 length: 15; clone size: -; J gene: TRBJ1-6; CDR3 DNA: TGTGCCAGTAGTCTCCACGGACAGGGGAATTCACCCCTCCACTTT; CDR3 protein: CASSLHGQGNSPLHF
V gene: TRBV7-3; D gene: -; CDR3 length: 13; clone size: -; J gene: TRBJ1-3; CDR3 DNA: TGTGCCAGCAGCTTAACGTCAGGCTCTCCCATATATTTT; CDR3 protein: CASSLTSGSPIYF
V gene: TRBV28; D gene: -; CDR3 length: 14; clone size: -; J gene: TRBJ2-1; CDR3 DNA: TGTGCCAGCAGTGATCAGGGAGTAGTGGGTGAGCAGTTCTTC; CDR3 protein: CASSDQGVVGEQFF
V gene: TRBV7-9; D gene: TRBD2; CDR3 length: 17; clone size: -; J gene: TRBJ2-2; CDR3 DNA: TGTGCCAGCAGCTTTGGCGGAGTAGCGGGAAGAGTCGGGGAGCTGTTTTTT; CDR3 protein: CASSFGGVAGRVGELFF
V gene: TRBV28; D gene: -; CDR3 length: 15; clone size: -; J gene: TRBJ1-2; CDR3 DNA: TGTGCCAGCAGTTTAATTCCAGGGAGAACCTATGGCTACACCTTC; CDR3 protein: CASSLIPGRTYGYTF
V gene: TRBV5-8; D gene: -; CDR3 length: 13; clone size: -; J gene: TRBJ1-2; CDR3 DNA: TGTGCCAGCAGCTTGATTTCTAACTATGGCTACACCTTC; CDR3 protein: CASSLISNYGYTF
V gene: TRBV20-1; D gene: -; CDR3 length: 11; clone size: -; J gene: TRBJ1-4; CDR3 DNA: TGCAGTGCCCTATATTACGAAAAACTGTTTTTT; CDR3 protein: CSALYYEKLFF
V gene: TRBV30; D gene: -; CDR3 length: 15; clone size: -; J gene: TRBJ1-2; CDR3 DNA: TGTGCCTGGAGTGTAGGGCTGGCGAGCGGCTATGGCTACACCTTC; CDR3 protein: CAWSVGLASGYGYTF
V gene: TRBV4-3; D gene: TRBD1; CDR3 length: 14; clone size: -; J gene: TRBJ1-2; CDR3 DNA: TGCGCCAGTCGTCCGGACAGGGGGGACTATGGCTACACCTTC; CDR3 protein: CASRPDRGDYGYTF
V gene: TRBV5-6; D gene: -; CDR3 length: 14; clone size: -; J gene: TRBJ1-2; CDR3 DNA: TGTGCCAGCAGCTTGAGGGGCGCGAACTATGGCTACACCTTC; CDR3 protein: CASSLRGANYGYTF
V gene: TRBV6-5; D gene: -; CDR3 length: 13; clone size: -; J gene: TRBJ1-5; CDR3 DNA: TGTGCCAGCAGCATTCCCCGAGGTCGGCCCCAGCATTTT; CDR3 protein: CASSIPRGRPQHF
V gene: TRBV6-2/TRBV6-3; D gene: -; CDR3 length: 20; clone size: -; J gene: TRBJ2-7; CDR3 DNA: TGTGCCAGCAGCCGGGAGGGGAAAAATTTCGGGATACGACAGGGAGGCGAGCAGTACTTC; CDR3 protein: CASSREGKNFGIRQGGEQYF
V gene: TRBV6-5; D gene: -; CDR3 length: 13; clone size: -; J gene: TRBJ1-2; CDR3 DNA: TGTGCCAGCAGTCGTGACAGCTCCTATGGCTACACCTTC; CDR3 protein: CASSRDSSYGYTF
V gene: TRBV19; D gene: TRBD2; CDR3 length: 12; clone size: -; J gene: TRBJ2-5; CDR3 DNA: TGTGCTACTAAAGCGGGAGCTGAGACCCAGTACTTC; CDR3 protein: CATKAGAETQYF
V gene: TRBV4-3; D gene: TRBD2; CDR3 length: 16; clone size: -; J gene: TRBJ2-1; CDR3 DNA: TGCGCCAGCAGCCAGGAGACTAGCGGTACCTACAATGAGCAGTTCTTC; CDR3 protein: CASSQETSGTYNEQFF
V gene: TRBV18; D gene: -; CDR3 length: 16; clone size: -; J gene: TRBJ2-1; CDR3 DNA: TGTGCCAGCTCACCAGTTCAACAGGGCCCACCCAATGAGCAGTTCTTC; CDR3 protein: CASSPVQQGPPNEQFF
V gene: TRBV19; D gene: -; CDR3 length: 14; clone size: -; J gene: TRBJ1-5; CDR3 DNA: TGTGCCAGTAGTATGTTAGTGGGGAATCAGCCCCAGCATTTT; CDR3 protein: CASSMLVGNQPQHF
V gene: TRBV5-1; D gene: -; CDR3 length: 13; clone size: -; J gene: TRBJ1-1; CDR3 DNA: TGCGCCAGCAGCCGGACACAGAACACTGAAGCTTTCTTT; CDR3 protein: CASSRTQNTEAFF
V gene: TRBV4-3; D gene: -; CDR3 length: 15; clone size: -; J gene: TRBJ2-2; CDR3 DNA: TGCGCCAGCAGCCAAGAAACAGCGAACACCGGGGAGCTGTTTTTT; CDR3 protein: CASSQETANTGELFF
V gene: TRBV6-6; D gene: TRBD2; CDR3 length: 15; clone size: -; J gene: TRBJ2-1; CDR3 DNA: TGTGCCAGCAGCCCCCGGGCGGGGAGGGCCGATGAGCAGTTCTTC; CDR3 protein: CASSPRAGRADEQFF
V gene: TRBV19; D gene: -; CDR3 length: 14; clone size: -; J gene: TRBJ1-5; CDR3 DNA: TGTGCCAGTAGTATCTGGGGGAACGAACAGCCCCAGCATTTT; CDR3 protein: CASSIWGNEQPQHF
V gene: TRBV5-8; D gene: -; CDR3 length: 17; clone size: few; J gene: TRBJ2-4; CDR3 DNA: TGTGCCAGCAGCTTGATCAGAGCCCAAAGGGCTAAAAACATTCAGTACTTC; CDR3 protein: CASSLIRAQRAKNIQYF
V gene: TRBV12-3/TRBV12-4; D gene: -; CDR3 length: 11; clone size: -; J gene: TRBJ1-2; CDR3 DNA: TGTGCCAGCAGTTTAAACTATGGCTACACCTTC; CDR3 protein: CASSLNYGYTF
V gene: TRBV7-8; D gene: TRBD1; CDR3 length: 18; clone size: -; J gene: TRBJ1-5; CDR3 DNA: TGTGCCAGCAGCTTAGCCGGGGGGACAGGGTCCGGATCCCAGCCCCAGCATTTT; CDR3 protein: CASSLAGGTGSGSQPQHF
V gene: TRBV5-4; D gene: -; CDR3 length: 16; clone size: once; J gene: TRBJ1-6; CDR3 DNA: TGTGCCAGCAGCGTGGAACAGAGCTCCTATAATTCACCCCTCCACTTT; CDR3 protein: CASSVEQSSYNSPLHF
V gene: TRBV28; D gene: -; CDR3 length: 14; clone size: -; J gene: TRBJ1-2; CDR3 DNA: TGTGCCAGCAGTTTCACAGGTCAGCACTATGGCTACACCTTC; CDR3 protein: CASSFTGQHYGYTF
V gene: TRBV19; D gene: -; CDR3 length: 13; clone size: -; J gene: TRBJ2-4; CDR3 DNA: TGTGCCAGTAAACACAGGGAGAAAAACATTCAGTACTTC; CDR3 protein: CASKHREKNIQYF
V gene: TRBV5-6; D gene: TRBD1; CDR3 length: 17; clone size: few; J gene: TRBJ2-5; CDR3 DNA: TGTGCCAGCAGCTTGGATCTCGGACAGGGGGCTTGGGAGACCCAGTACTTC; CDR3 protein: CASSLDLGQGAWETQYF
V gene: TRBV6-5; D gene: -; CDR3 length: 14; clone size: once; J gene: TRBJ2-7; CDR3 DNA: TGTGCCAGCAGTCCACAGGTTAGCTCCTACGAGCAGTACTTC; CDR3 protein: CASSPQVSSYEQYF
V gene: TRBV7-9; D gene: TRBD1; CDR3 length: 15; clone size: -; J gene: TRBJ1-4; CDR3 DNA: TGTGCCAGCAGCCACTCCGGGACAGGGGGTGAAAAACTGTTTTTT; CDR3 protein: CASSHSGTGGEKLFF
V gene: TRBV12-5; D gene: -; CDR3 length: 15; clone size: few; J gene: TRBJ1-3; CDR3 DNA: TGTGCTAGTGGTTTGAGGCAGCTCTCTGGAAACACCATATATTTT; CDR3 protein: CASGLRQLSGNTIYF
V gene: TRBV2; D gene: -; CDR3 length: 14; clone size: few; J gene: TRBJ1-2; CDR3 DNA: TGTGCCAGCAGTGAGGGACGGAATGTCTATGGCTACACCTTC; CDR3 protein: CASSEGRNVYGYTF
V gene: TRBV28; D gene: -; CDR3 length: 14; clone size: -; J gene: TRBJ1-5; CDR3 DNA: TGTGCCAGCAGTTTCCGGGCCAACAATCAGCCCCAGCATTTT; CDR3 protein: CASSFRANNQPQHF
V gene: TRBV30; D gene: TRBD1; CDR3 length: 12; clone size: -; J gene: TRBJ1-2; CDR3 DNA: TGTGCCTGGAGTGTACAGGGGGATGGCTACACCTTC; CDR3 protein: CAWSVQGDGYTF
V gene: TRBV23-1; D gene: -; CDR3 length: 14; clone size: -; J gene: TRBJ2-3; CDR3 DNA: TGCGCCAGCAGTCCTAAACAGGGTACAGATACGCAGTATTTT; CDR3 protein: CASSPKQGTDTQYF
V gene: TRBV6-1; D gene: TRBD1; CDR3 length: 17; clone size: -; J gene: TRBJ1-2; CDR3 DNA: TGTGCCAGCAGTGAGACAGGGGCTGTAGGGGCTAACTATGGCTACACCTTC; CDR3 protein: CASSETGAVGANYGYTF
V gene: TRBV30; D gene: TRBD1; CDR3 length: 15; clone size: -; J gene: TRBJ1-5; CDR3 DNA: TGTGCCTGGAGTAATGGACAGGCGTTCAATCAGCCCCAGCATTTT; CDR3 protein: CAWSNGQAFNQPQHF
V gene: TRBV7-9; D gene: TRBD2; CDR3 length: 15; clone size: -; J gene: TRBJ2-7; CDR3 DNA: TGTGCCAGCAGCGACCCTAGCGGGAGGGAAACCGAGCAGTACTTC; CDR3 protein: CASSDPSGRETEQYF
V gene: TRBV2; D gene: -; CDR3 length: 15; clone size: few; J gene: TRBJ1-3; CDR3 DNA: TGTGCCAGCAGCCCGAGCTTGAACTCTGGAAACACCATATATTTT; CDR3 protein: CASSPSLNSGNTIYF
V gene: TRBV5-5; D gene: -; CDR3 length: 14; clone size: -; J gene: TRBJ2-7; CDR3 DNA: TGTGCCAGCAGCTTCGGAGGGAGTTTCTACGAGCAGTACTTC; CDR3 protein: CASSFGGSFYEQYF